The present entry profiles one T cell receptor (beta chain) with its context. The use of a sample-barcoded 5' primer and a J-beta primer mix characterized a second PCR of roughly 6 to 12 cycles. There were at least 3 million CDR3-containing paired-end reads obtained from each sample. Each CDR3 protein is one row after TCRdb ran MiXCR on the 5' RACE reads. The repertoire includes some 750,000 distinct CDR3 sequences, about 24% of them detected once, and roughly a fifth sits in the top ten. This record comes from a study of blood T cells in healthy people across ages. Germline V lookup: CDR1 SGHRS, CDR2 YFSETQ. This CDR3 is 14 amino acids long.

Sequences were obtained from blood. The chain carries TRBV5-1 and TRBJ2-7; 10 bases match TRBD1. The J call may be mistaken, given a closer DNA end match to TRBJ2-1. The TCR originated in a man aged 65 to 85 in good health. Here the CDR3 reads CASSTRDRGNEQFF. CDR3 coding DNA: TGCGCCAGCAGCACGCGGGACAGGGGCAATGAGCAGTTCTTC.